This T cell receptor beta chain is from a study of blood T cell repertoires in COVID-19. Trimming cost V 4 bases and J 8 bases; bases outside gene matches: 6. CDR3 length equals 13 residues. The germline V gene encodes CDR1 KGHSH and CDR2 LQKENI. Measured with immunoSEQ multiplex PCR; TCRdb has only the in-frame clones, and not every one. The table lists around 64,000 clones, approximately 84% of them singletons. The sample consisted of peripheral blood. The sequence was collected from a man at least 80 years old in a cohort sampled during active COVID-19. V usage is TRBV18 and J usage is TRBJ1-2; 8 bases line up with TRBD1. CDR3 sequence: CASSQGQVEGYTF. In nucleotides, the CDR3 is TGTGCCAGCTCACAGGGACAGGTCGAAGGCTACACCTTC.